This section outlines one TCR beta chain sequence together with its context. This sample was taken from a study of identifying expanded T cells in peripheral blood. CDR1 and CDR2 from the germline V gene are PRHDT and FYEKMQ (reference sequence). This CDR3 has 16 amino acids. The V end was cut by 1 base, the J end by 8 bases, with 20 bases between. Profiling relied on immunoSEQ multiplex PCR, and the TCRdb table lists in-frame clones only, not all of them. The sample has about 78,000 clones, 80% to 90% seen once. V and J are TRBV13 and TRBJ1-1; no firm D call. The sequenced sample was blood. The clonotype was recovered from a person aged 18-69 years in good health. CDR3 nucleotides: TGTGCCAGCAGCTTAGAACCAAGGTCAACCGGCCCCGAAGCTTTCTTT. Protein: CASSLEPRSTGPEAFF.